The rows below give T cell receptor beta chains drawn from one sample of a study of shared clonotypes between healthy human individuals. Produced via immunoSEQ multiplex PCR; TCRdb's table is partial and in-frame only. The repertoire includes roughly 2 million clones, approximately 94% of them detected once, and around 0.13% sits in the top ten. What was sequenced was naive CD4+ T cells sorted from blood. The origin of the receptors is a man aged 18 to 29 in good health. Each CDR3 is given with its conserved first and last residue. Each record gives: V gene, clone size, D gene, J gene, CDR3 protein, CDR3 DNA. D genes are given only for firm matches. Only part of the rows carry a size: once, few, many, or a class if the clone is expanded.

TRBV18	NA	NA	TRBJ2-7	CASSPGQHTYEQYF	TGTGCCAGCTCACCGGGACAACACACCTACGAGCAGTACTTC
TRBV7-2	once	TRBD2	TRBJ2-7	CASSPHPGLGTYEQYF	TGTGCCAGCAGCCCCCACCCGGGACTAGGAACCTACGAGCAGTACTTC
TRBV29-1	NA	NA	TRBJ2-5	CSVAKTEQQETQYF	TGCAGCGTTGCTAAGACAGAGCAACAAGAGACCCAGTACTTC
TRBV29-1	NA	TRBD2	TRBJ2-5	CSVELAGVQETQYF	TGCAGCGTTGAACTAGCGGGGGTCCAAGAGACCCAGTACTTC
TRBV5-1	NA	TRBD2	TRBJ2-1	CASSLGLAGEGEQFF	TGCGCCAGCAGCCTAGGACTAGCGGGAGAAGGTGAGCAGTTCTTC
TRBV28	NA	NA	TRBJ1-6	CASSLLGSPLHF	TGTGCCAGCAGTTTGCTCGGCTCACCCCTCCACTTT
TRBV5-1	NA	TRBD1	TRBJ2-6	CASSLGQGSGANVLTF	TGCGCCAGCAGCTTGGGACAGGGTTCTGGGGCCAACGTCCTGACTTTC
TRBV5-4	NA	NA	TRBJ2-2	CASSLTGWGTGELFF	TGTGCCAGCAGCTTGACAGGGTGGGGTACCGGGGAGCTGTTTTTT
TRBV2	NA	TRBD2	TRBJ2-3	CASSSLAGGPTDTQYF	TGTGCCAGCAGTTCACTAGCGGGAGGGCCAACAGATACGCAGTATTTT
TRBV6-5	once	TRBD2	TRBJ2-7	CASTAYGGREYEQYF	TGTGCCAGCACTGCTTATGGCGGGAGAGAATACGAGCAGTACTTC
TRBV5-1	NA	NA	TRBJ2-7	CASSFTGNYEQYF	TGCGCCAGCAGCTTCACAGGGAACTACGAGCAGTACTTC
TRBV5-8	NA	NA	TRBJ2-3	CASSFGNTQYF	TGTGCCAGCAGCTTCGGAAATACGCAGTATTTT
TRBV7-8	NA	NA	TRBJ2-7	CASSAGTLSGAEQYF	TGTGCCAGCAGCGCCGGGACACTCTCAGGTGCCGAGCAGTACTTC
TRBV7-9	NA	TRBD1	TRBJ1-2	CASSPRQGAGGYTF	TGTGCCAGCAGCCCAAGACAGGGCGCGGGGGGCTACACCTTC
TRBV20-1	NA	TRBD1	TRBJ2-3	CSADTGGAQYF	TGCAGTGCTGATACAGGGGGAGCGCAGTATTTT
TRBV21-1	NA	NA	TRBJ1-1	CASSKALGTQAFF	TGTGCCAGCAGCAAAGCACTGGGAACTCAAGCTTTCTTT
TRBV11-2	NA	NA	TRBJ1-2	CASSNLYGGYGYTF	TGTGCCAGCAGCAACCTTTACGGGGGCTATGGCTACACCTTC
TRBV2	NA	NA	TRBJ1-5	CASRMGPNQPQHF	TGTGCCAGCAGGATGGGGCCAAATCAGCCCCAGCATTTT
TRBV2	NA	NA	TRBJ2-3	CATAAVGDTQYF	TGTGCCACCGCCGCTGTTGGAGATACGCAGTATTTT
TRBV7-2	NA	NA	TRBJ1-2	CASSPVPLPGYTF	TGTGCCAGCAGTCCAGTCCCCCTCCCAGGCTACACCTTC
TRBV6-6	NA	NA	TRBJ2-1	CASSWARGDWYNEQFF	TGTGCCAGCAGTTGGGCCAGGGGTGATTGGTACAATGAGCAGTTCTTC
TRBV6-5	NA	NA	TRBJ2-3	CASSYSKFGDTQYF	TGTGCCAGCAGTTACTCGAAGTTTGGGGATACGCAGTATTTT
TRBV6-1	NA	TRBD2	TRBJ2-3	CASSLAGSTDTQYF	TGTGCCAGCAGCCTAGCGGGGAGTACAGATACGCAGTATTTT
TRBV6-1	NA	NA	TRBJ2-7	CASESSYEQYF	TGTGCCAGCGAGAGCTCCTACGAGCAGTACTTC
TRBV5-1	NA	NA	TRBJ1-4	CASSPGGRTTNEKLFF	TGCGCCAGCAGCCCGGGGGGCAGGACAACTAATGAAAAACTGTTTTTT
TRBV6-6	NA	TRBD1	TRBJ1-4	CASSYDREINEKLFF	TGTGCCAGCAGTTATGACAGGGAAATAAATGAAAAACTGTTTTTT
TRBV18	NA	NA	TRBJ1-1	CASSPDLGQLNTEAFF	TGTGCCAGCTCACCGGACCTCGGACAGTTGAACACTGAAGCTTTCTTT
TRBV6-1	NA	TRBD2	TRBJ2-3	CAISLGRAEDTQYF	TGTGCCATTTCACTCGGGAGGGCCGAGGATACGCAGTATTTT
TRBV7-9	NA	TRBD1	TRBJ1-6	CASSSGQADNSPLHF	TGTGCCAGCAGCTCAGGACAGGCCGATAATTCACCCCTCCACTTT
TRBV14	NA	NA	TRBJ1-2	CASSQVGPSGNYGYTF	TGTGCCAGCAGCCAAGTGGGCCCGTCGGGGAACTATGGCTACACCTTC
TRBV2	NA	NA	TRBJ2-7	CASKASEQYF	TGTGCCAGCAAAGCATCCGAGCAGTACTTC